A selection of T cell receptor beta chains follows, all from one sample in a study of blood T cell repertoires in COVID-19. Data came from immunoSEQ multiplex PCR; TCRdb stores just in-frame clones and leaves some out. The repertoire holds fewer than 200,000 clones, over 80% seen once, with roughly 9% in the top ten. The sequencing input was peripheral blood. The source of these receptors is a woman older than 75 with active or convalescent COVID-19. The conserved cysteine and the conserved F or W are not part of the CDR3 here. The order of the fields is V gene, CDR3 protein.

TRBV7-2	ASSLGGGVLNEQF
TRBV27	ASSLLGDSSNSPLH
TRBV12-5	ASGREASSYEQY
TRBV14	ASSQRDSSEAF
TRBV6-5	ASSLGTTWAAQY
TRBV7-6	ASSLGGNTIY
TRBV6-5	ASRSQTGNNSPLH
TRBV5-8	ARAQGGASYEQY
TRBV10-3	ATSPGQGIAQH
TRBV11-3	ASSLGAGITEAF
TRBV5-1	ATSRGNNNSPLH
TRBV25-1	ASSGSGFYGYT
TRBV9	ASSVGVGDSATNEKLF
TRBV5-8	ASSFGTEYEKLF
TRBV9	ASSVVGTAYQETQY
TRBV5-1	ASPKPRYTEAF
TRBV24-1	ATSDSVSGGYT
TRBV5-4	ASSVDRNQPQH
TRBV9	ASTRDRAGGTQY
TRBV19	ASSFTDRDNQPQH
TRBV6-1	ASSEARRGGYT
TRBV10-3	ATRQDPNTEAF
TRBV4-3	ASSEQTGPYEQY
TRBV14	ASSQLTSAGELF
TRBV20-1	SASQGFSGETQY
TRBV14	ASSPRQEFGYT
TRBV30	AWSPLAQGQF
TRBV29-1	SVRGADYGYT